These 24 T cell receptor beta chains share one sample of origin, sequenced in a study of T cell responses to AZD1222 COVID-19 vaccine. Profiled with immunoSEQ multiplex PCR; TCRdb holds only in-frame clones, not every one. The table records approximately 170,000 clones, about 92% of them present only once. The sequencing here drew on peripheral blood, taken on day 0 of AZD1222 vaccination. These receptor sequences come from an adult in good health.

V is TRBV29-1 and J is TRBJ2-1; TRBD2 is a possible D gene (5 bases). Germline V CDR1 and CDR2: SQVTM, ANQGSEA. V was pared by 4 bases and J by 0 bases, with 13 bases between. The CDR3 totals 15 residues. The CDR3 DNA reads as TGCAGCGTTGTTCCTGAGCGGAGCTCCTACAATGAGCAGTTCTTC. Translation gives CSVVPERSSYNEQFF.

V and J are TRBV18 and TRBJ1-4; 10 nucleotides match TRBD1. Trimming took 6 bases from V and 8 from J; bases not matched to a gene: 6. The CDR3 consists of 14 residues. Per the germline V gene, CDR1 is KGHSH and CDR2 is LQKENI. The CDR3 sequence is CASSDGTGVEKLFF. CDR3 coding DNA: TGTGCCAGCTCCGACGGGACAGGGGTCGAAAAACTGTTTTTT.

V is TRBV2 and J is TRBJ1-2, with no clear D. V was pared by 3 bases and J by 5 bases, with 10 bases between. This CDR3 contains 13 residues. The germline V gene encodes CDR1 SNHLY and CDR2 FYNNEI. CDR3 sequence reads: CASSEEGLYGYTF. For the CDR3, the DNA is TGTGCCAGCAGTGAGGAAGGGCTTTATGGCTACACCTTC.

The V call is TRBV11-2, the J call TRBJ1-2; D is undetermined. The CDR3 covers 14 residues. From germline, CDR1 is SGHAT and CDR2 FQNNGV. V lost 5 bases, J lost 7 bases, and 17 bases lay in between. Here the CDR3 reads CASSVALSLVGYTF. CDR3 nucleotide sequence: TGTGCCAGCAGCGTCGCTCTGAGCCTTGTTGGCTACACCTTC.

This chain connects TRBV5-5 to TRBJ2-5; 13 positions match TRBD2. Germline V gene lookup returns CDR1 SGHKS and CDR2 YYEKEE (reference sequence). V was pared by 4 bases and J by 5 bases, with 11 bases of the junction left unmatched. The CDR3 has 17 amino acids. In nucleotides, the CDR3 is TGTGCCAGCAGCCGTGGACTAGCGGGGGCCCTGGGGGAGACCCAGTACTTC. Residues: CASSRGLAGALGETQYF.

The rearrangement links TRBV11-2 to TRBJ1-4; TRBD1 might be the D (5 bases). V dropped 6 bases and J dropped 1 base, with 6 bases sitting between them. CDR1 and CDR2 from the germline V gene are SGHAT and FQNNGV. This CDR3 region has 13 residues. The CDR3 here is CASRGETNEKLFF. CDR3 bases: TGTGCCAGCAGAGGGGAAACTAATGAAAAACTGTTTTTT. Based on the CDR3 plus reference TRBV11-2 and TRBJ1-4, the full variable domain is EAGVAQSPRYKIIEKRQSVAFWCNPISGHATLYWYQQILGQGPKLLIQFQNNGVVDDSQLPKDRFSAERLKGVDSTLKIQPAKLEDSAVYLCASRGETNEKLFFGSGTQLSVL.

This clone occurred once. The chain combines TRBV6-5 with TRBJ2-3, with no clear D. Germline CDR1 MNHEY, CDR2 SVGAGI. CDR3 length: 13 amino acids. V was shortened by 2 bases and J by 2 bases, with 5 bases between the two germline ends. The CDR3 bases are TGTGCCAGCAGTTACGGGATCACAGATACGCAGTATTTT. It is translated as CASSYGITDTQYF.

The rearrangement uses TRBV7-9 and TRBJ1-4, with D tentatively TRBD1 (6 bases). In germline, CDR1 is SEHNR, CDR2 FQNEAQ (reference sequence). The CDR3 runs to 15 residues. V was shortened by 3 bases and J by 8 bases, with 16 bases between the two germline ends. The chain's CDR3 is CASSFHQGPVEKLFF. The CDR3 bases are TGTGCCAGCAGCTTCCATCAGGGGCCCGTGGAAAAACTGTTTTTT.

This clone has just one count. V and J are TRBV12-3 or TRBV12-4 and TRBJ1-2, with unresolved D. V was shortened by 5 bases and J by 1 base, with 5 bases between the two germline ends. The CDR3 is 12 amino acids. CDR3 sequence (DNA): TGTGCCAGCAGTGCAGTTAACTATGGCTACACCTTC. Translated, it gives CASSAVNYGYTF.

This rearrangement joins TRBV5-8 to TRBJ2-7, with D tentatively TRBD2 (5 bases). From germline, CDR1 is SGHTS and CDR2 YDEGEE. The V and J ends lost 0 bases and 11 bases respectively, with 9 bases between them. This CDR3 region has 11 residues. DNA of the CDR3: TGTGCCAGCAGCTTGGGGGGAGTCGAGTACTTC. It is translated as CASSLGGVEYF. Full variable domain (outside the CDR3, taken from reference TRBV5-8 and TRBJ2-7): EAGVTQSPTHLIKTRGQQATLRCSPISGHTSVYWYQQALGLGLQFLLWYDEGEERNRGNFPPRFSGRQFPNYSSELNVNALELEDSALYLCASSLGGVEYFGPGTRLTVT.

The chain joins TRBV5-5 to TRBJ1-3, with a possible D match to TRBD1 (5 bases). Between the trimmed V and J ends, which lost 2 bases and 0 bases, there was a span of 9 bases. Germline CDR1 reads SGHKS; CDR2 reads YYEKEE (reference sequence). The CDR3 runs to 15 residues. The CDR3 nucleotides read TGTGCCAGCAGCTTTTGGGGCCTCTCTGGAAACACCATATATTTT. This encodes CASSFWGLSGNTIYF.

The rearrangement uses TRBV6-1 and TRBJ1-1, with D unresolved. With 0 bases removed from V and 2 bases from J, the gap between germline ends came to 10 bases. The CDR3 consists of 15 residues. Germline values: CDR1 MNHNS, CDR2 SASEGT. This chain's CDR3 is CASSEASYLNTEAFF. CDR3 in DNA: TGTGCCAGCAGTGAAGCAAGCTACTTAAACACTGAAGCTTTCTTT.

The V and J genes are TRBV4-2 and TRBJ2-3; D is perhaps TRBD1 or TRBD2 (5 bases each). V shed 1 base and J shed 3 bases, with 8 bases lying between them. Germline CDR1 LGHNA, CDR2 YNFKEQ. The length of the CDR3 is 14 residues. The CDR3 is CASSQGDPTDTQYF. The CDR3 DNA follows: TGTGCCAGCAGCCAAGGGGACCCAACAGATACGCAGTATTTT.

On this clone itself: This CDR3 is also generated by other DNA sequences in the sample. The CDR3 DNA sequence: TGTGCCAGCAGCTTAACAGCAGCTAACTATGGCTACACCTTC. It specifies CASSLTAANYGYTF. The J gene is TRBJ1-2, the V gene TRBV7-9; the D is unclear. This CDR3 is built from 14 residues. CDR1 and CDR2 from the germline V gene are SEHNR and FQNEAQ (reference sequence). V dropped 2 bases and J dropped 0 bases, with 7 bases sitting between them.

The chain employs TRBV5-1 and TRBJ2-1, with 10 bases lining up with TRBD2. The CDR3 contains 16 residues. Trimming removed 4 bases from V and 0 bases from J; junction bases left unmatched: 4. CDR1 and CDR2 from the germline V gene are SGHRS and YFSETQ. This CDR3 is CASSLSGGFSYNEQFF. CDR3 DNA sequence: TGCGCCAGCAGCCTTAGCGGGGGGTTCTCCTACAATGAGCAGTTCTTC. Full variable domain (rest looked up from reference TRBV5-1 and TRBJ2-1): KAGVTQTPRYLIKTRGQQVTLSCSPISGHRSVSWYQQTPGQGLQFLFEYFSETQRNKGNFPGRFSGRQFSNSRSEMNVSTLELGDSALYLCASSLSGGFSYNEQFFGPGTRLTVL.

The V and J genes are TRBV19 and TRBJ1-1; D may be TRBD1 (6 bases). There are 15 residues in the CDR3. CDR1 and CDR2 (germline): LNHDA, SQIVND (reference sequence). The ends were cut back, 6 bases at V and 3 bases at J, with 17 bases in the middle. CDR3 in DNA: TGTGCCAGTAGGAATACTCCAGACAGGTACACTGAAGCTTTCTTT. It is translated as CASRNTPDRYTEAFF.

The chain employs TRBV10-1 and TRBJ2-2; D may be TRBD2 (5 bases). The CDR3 totals 13 residues. The ends were cut back, 5 bases at V and 6 bases at J, with 10 bases in the middle. CDR1 and CDR2 (germline): WNHNN, SYGVQD (reference sequence). CDR3 protein: CASSPEGAGELFF. As DNA, the CDR3 is TGCGCCAGCAGTCCCGAGGGAGCCGGGGAGCTGTTTTTT.

This chain links TRBV10-3 with TRBJ2-7, with 7 bases matching TRBD1. The length of the CDR3 is 16 residues. The trim removed 6 bases at V and 0 bases at J, leaving 11 bases unmatched. Germline CDR1 is ENHRY and CDR2 is SYGVKD. For the CDR3, the DNA is TGTGCCATCAGCGACCTAATAGGGACAGTCTCCTACGAGCAGTACTTC. Translating it yields CAISDLIGTVSYEQYF.

The chain carries TRBV19 and TRBJ1-1; a weak D match, TRBD1 (5 bases). Germline V gene data show CDR1 as LNHDA and CDR2 as SQIVND (reference sequence). V was shortened by 5 bases and J by 3 bases, with 16 bases between the two germline ends. The CDR3 spans 15 residues. The CDR3 protein is CASSVSILGDTEAFF. Written as DNA, the CDR3 is TGTGCCAGTAGTGTTTCGATCCTGGGGGACACTGAAGCTTTCTTT.

The rearrangement joins TRBV18 to TRBJ1-4; a weak D match, TRBD1 (5 bases). Between the trimmed V and J ends, which lost 3 bases and 4 bases, there was a span of 12 bases. Germline V gene lookup returns CDR1 KGHSH and CDR2 LQKENI. The length of the CDR3 is 15 residues. The chain's CDR3 is CASSPGRGRNEKLFF. DNA of the CDR3: TGTGCCAGCTCACCGGGGCGGGGACGTAATGAAAAACTGTTTTTT. The full variable domain, in which reference TRBV18 and TRBJ1-4 provide the parts outside the CDR3, is NAGVMQNPRHLVRRRGQEARLRCSPMKGHSHVYWYRQLPEEGLKFMVYLQKENIIDESGMPKERFSAEFPKEGPSILRIQQVVRGDSAAYFCASSPGRGRNEKLFFGSGTQLSVL.

V and J are TRBV19 and TRBJ1-2; D is perhaps TRBD1 (6 bases). Trimming shortened V by 9 bases and J by 0 bases, and 17 bases separated the two germline ends. There are 15 residues in the CDR3. In germline, CDR1 is LNHDA, CDR2 SQIVND (reference sequence). Written as DNA, the CDR3 is TGTGCCAGCCGCCGCGACAGGAGTGCTAACTATGGCTACACCTTC. This gives the protein CASRRDRSANYGYTF.

This clone has only one observation. The CDR3 sequence: CASSPQGEYGYTF. The CDR3 DNA follows: TGTGCCAGCAGCCCACAGGGAGAATATGGCTACACCTTC. This chain links TRBV5-5 with TRBJ1-2; D may be TRBD1 (6 bases). The V end lost 4 bases, the J end lost 5 bases, and 12 bases lay between the germline ends. The germline V gene encodes CDR1 SGHKS and CDR2 YYEKEE (reference sequence). This CDR3 has 13 residues.

V usage is TRBV3-1 (or the pseudogene TRBV3-2) and J usage is TRBJ1-6, with no clear D. CDR1 and CDR2 (germline): LGHDT, YNNKEL (reference sequence). This CDR3 region has 14 residues. Trimming pared 1 base from V and 11 bases from J, leaving 12 bases between. CDR3 nucleotide sequence: TGTGCCAGCAGCCAAGGGTTCAGGTTTCCACCCCTCCACTTT. Its translation is CASSQGFRFPPLHF.

In its sample, this clone was seen once. The CDR3 nucleotides read TGTGCCAGCAGCTTTCCCCCGGGACCATCTAGTTCTTCACCCCTCCACTTT. The encoded protein is CASSFPPGPSSSSPLHF. J is TRBJ1-6 and V is TRBV7-9; D is possibly TRBD1 (5 bases). The V gene lost 3 bases and the J gene lost 9 bases, with 21 bases spanning the gap. CDR3 size: 17 residues. Germline assignment: CDR1 SEHNR and CDR2 FQNEAQ (reference sequence).